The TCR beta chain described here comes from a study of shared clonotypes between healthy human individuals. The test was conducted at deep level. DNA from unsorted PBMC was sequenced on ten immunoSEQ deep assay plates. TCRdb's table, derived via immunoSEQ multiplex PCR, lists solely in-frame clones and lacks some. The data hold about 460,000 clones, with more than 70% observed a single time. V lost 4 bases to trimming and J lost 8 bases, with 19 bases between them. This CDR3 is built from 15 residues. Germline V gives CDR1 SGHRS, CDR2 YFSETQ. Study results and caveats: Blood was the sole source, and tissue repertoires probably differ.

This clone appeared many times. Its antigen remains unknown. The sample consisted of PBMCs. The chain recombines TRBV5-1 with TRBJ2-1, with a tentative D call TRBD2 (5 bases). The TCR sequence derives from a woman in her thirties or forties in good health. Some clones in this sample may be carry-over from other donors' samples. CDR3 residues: CASSLLATPDHEQFF. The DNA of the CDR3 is TGCGCCAGCAGCCTCCTAGCCACCCCCGACCATGAGCAGTTCTTC.